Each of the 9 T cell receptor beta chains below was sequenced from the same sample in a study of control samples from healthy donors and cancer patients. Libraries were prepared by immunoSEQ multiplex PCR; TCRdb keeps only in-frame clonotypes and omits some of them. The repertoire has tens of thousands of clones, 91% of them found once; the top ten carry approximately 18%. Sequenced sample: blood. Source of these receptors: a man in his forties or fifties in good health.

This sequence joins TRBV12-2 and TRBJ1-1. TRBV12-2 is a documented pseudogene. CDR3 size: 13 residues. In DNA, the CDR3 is TGTGCAAGTCGCTCCACCATTAACACTGAAGCTTTCTTT. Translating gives CASRSTINTEAFF.

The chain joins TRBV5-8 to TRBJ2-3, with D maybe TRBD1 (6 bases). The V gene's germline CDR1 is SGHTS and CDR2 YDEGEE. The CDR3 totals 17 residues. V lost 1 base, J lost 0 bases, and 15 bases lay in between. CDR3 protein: CASSLITGYPSTDTQYF. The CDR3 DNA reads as TGTGCCAGCAGCTTGATCACAGGGTACCCTAGCACAGATACGCAGTATTTT.

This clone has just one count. CDR3 sequence: CSVSGGFFNEKLFF. DNA for the CDR3: TGCAGCGTTTCCGGGGGCTTTTTTAATGAAAAACTGTTTTTT. This chain links TRBV29-1 with TRBJ1-4; D possibly corresponds to TRBD1 (6 bases). The CDR3 runs 14 residues. Germline V gene sequence: CDR1 SQVTM, CDR2 ANQGSEA. Trimming took off 5 bases at V and 4 bases at J, with 14 bases between the two ends.

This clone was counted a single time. The CDR3 DNA reads as TGCAGCGTTTCTTTACCCGGGACACTGGGCTACGAGCAGTACTTC. Translation gives CSVSLPGTLGYEQYF. The chain has TRBV29-1 and TRBJ2-7; TRBD1 might be the D (6 bases). The ends were cut back, 5 bases at V and 3 bases at J, with 20 bases in the middle. Germline V gene data show CDR1 as SQVTM and CDR2 as ANQGSEA. This CDR3 is built from 15 residues.

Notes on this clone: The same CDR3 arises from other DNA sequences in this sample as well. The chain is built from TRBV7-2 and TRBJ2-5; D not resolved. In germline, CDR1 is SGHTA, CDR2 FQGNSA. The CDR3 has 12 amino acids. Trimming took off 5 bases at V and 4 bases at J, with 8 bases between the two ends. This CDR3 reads CASSLVGETQYF. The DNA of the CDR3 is TGTGCCAGCAGCCTTGTGGGAGAGACCCAGTACTTC.

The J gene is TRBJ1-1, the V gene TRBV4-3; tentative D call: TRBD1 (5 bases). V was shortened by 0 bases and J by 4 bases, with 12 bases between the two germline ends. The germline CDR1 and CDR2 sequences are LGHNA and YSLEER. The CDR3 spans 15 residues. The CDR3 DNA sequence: TGCGCCAGCAGCCAAGAAGCAGGGAGGGGCACTGAAGCTTTCTTT. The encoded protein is CASSQEAGRGTEAFF.

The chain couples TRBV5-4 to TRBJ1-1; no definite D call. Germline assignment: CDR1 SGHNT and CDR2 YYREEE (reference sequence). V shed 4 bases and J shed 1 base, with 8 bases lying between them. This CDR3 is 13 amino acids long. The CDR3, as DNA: TGTGCCAGCAGCCTAGACCGGAACACTGAAGCTTTCTTT. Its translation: CASSLDRNTEAFF. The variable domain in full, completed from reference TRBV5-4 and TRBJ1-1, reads ETGVTQSPTHLIKTRGQQVTLRCSSQSGHNTVSWYQQALGQGPQFIFQYYREEENGRGNFPPRFSGLQFPNYSSELNVNALELDDSALYLCASSLDRNTEAFFGQGTRLTVV.

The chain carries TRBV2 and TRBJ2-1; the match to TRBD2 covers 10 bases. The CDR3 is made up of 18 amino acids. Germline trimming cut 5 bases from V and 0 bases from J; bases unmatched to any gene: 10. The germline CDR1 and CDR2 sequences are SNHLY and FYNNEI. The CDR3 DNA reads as TGTGCCAGCAGTCCCCCTACTAGCGGGGTCAGCTCCTACAATGAGCAGTTCTTC. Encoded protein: CASSPPTSGVSSYNEQFF.

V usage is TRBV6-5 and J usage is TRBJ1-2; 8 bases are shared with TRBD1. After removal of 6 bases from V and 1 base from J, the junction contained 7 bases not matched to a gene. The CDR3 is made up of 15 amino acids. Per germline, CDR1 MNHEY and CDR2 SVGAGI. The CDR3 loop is CASRTGVEVNYGYTF. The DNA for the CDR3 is TGTGCCAGCAGGACAGGGGTGGAAGTTAACTATGGCTACACCTTC.